The entry below describes one T cell receptor beta chain. This clone was observed a handful of times. The antigen it binds to is not known. Base qualities were left out, and no much larger clone turns up one base away. This record belongs to a study of immune evolution from preneoplasia to lung adenocarcinoma (dated by TCRdb to about 2021). At the level of the whole study: No AAH lesions showed HLA loss of heterozygosity, compared with 6% to 7.5% of AIS, less than 18% of MIA and roughly 35% of ADC lesions. POLYSOLVER was used to infer Class I HLA alleles from exome data, while LOHHLA was used to detect allele-specific HLA loss. The study used immune gene expression, TCR sequencing and multiplex immunofluorescence to profile the immune contexture of lung adenocarcinoma precursors and invasive adenocarcinoma. Whole exome sequencing and methylation data from the same cohort of nodules were integrated with the immune data. Resected precursor lesions (AAH, AIS, MIA) and invasive adenocarcinomas were compared against paired morphologically normal lung tissue. Sample size was determined by specimen availability and not by a prior power calculation. TCR sequencing data were obtained from under 55 patients. According to the study, some 97 samples were used for TCR sequencing. In total, the cohort included roughly 53 patients with pulmonary nodules, all of whom underwent surgical resection.

From its cysteine to its phenylalanine, the CDR3 spans 15 amino acids. The retained sequence is limited to the CDR3, 45 bases, with the frame set at the first base. Relative to germline, V is missing 3 bases and J is missing 7 bases, with 9 bases of the junction outside any gene match. The germline V gene yields MNHEY for CDR1 and SVGAGI for CDR2. Resection was performed on patients in Japan or China between about 2014 and 2017. Two lung cancer pathologists independently reviewed H&E slides to confirm the histologic diagnosis of every case. For nucleic acid extraction, premalignant or tumor cells were enriched by macro-dissection following pathologic assessment. DNA was isolated from FFPE tissue using the AllPrep DNA/RNA FFPE Kit. The immunoSEQ hsTCRbeta Kit was used to sequence TCR beta CDR3 regions from DNA. The authors' analysis ran thus. The ImmunoSEQ Analyzer was used to analyse the TCR sequencing data. T cell clonality was calculated on productive rearrangements as 1 minus Pielou's evenness. The inverse Simpson index, applied to productive templates, was used to measure T cell diversity. T cell density was defined as TCR beta template counts normalized to usable DNA, with usable DNA estimated by amplifying and sequencing housekeeping genes. Two-sided Kruskal-Wallis tests were used to compare TCR metrics across histologic stages. Imported from immuneACCESS, the table was reduced by TCRdb to in-frame sequences with V and J called. These copies leave out some clones; in studies compared against another copy, an unresolved V gene accounts for under half, and the cause of the remainder is not known. Clone size and V and J calls were adopted from that table, with D and trimming inferred from the DNA. Here the sample has thousands of clones; more than 60% occur a single time. The top ten clonotypes cover about 6.9% of the sample.

Study-wide findings and limitations: Clonality was highest in normal lung, while later-stage lesions appeared to show lower clonality but higher T cell density and diversity. KRAS-mutant nodules showed the highest T cell clonality compared with EGFR-mutant or double wild-type lesions. The findings were based on association rather than direct causation, and larger cohorts with long-term follow-up and longitudinal biopsies were deemed needed. Because all patients were from Japan and China, applicability to Western populations was uncertain. The highest top T cell clone frequencies were observed in normal lung, and a progressive decrease in top T cell clone frequencies appeared to occur from AAH through AIS, MIA and invasive adenocarcinoma.

Here the chain combines TRBV6-5 and TRBJ1-2; 9 central bases correspond to TRBD1. This TCR was recovered from a person over 45 with lung adenocarcinoma. Sequences were obtained from FFPE minimally invasive lung adenocarcinoma tissue. According to the study, the label for this sample's cell subset or site signals: micro-invasive lung adenocarcinoma (MIA). CDR3 protein: CASSYTDRGSGGYTF. The sequenced DNA: TGTGCCAGCAGTTATACTGACAGGGGGAGCGGTGGCTACACCTTC.